The clone carrying this T cell receptor (beta chain) occurred a few times. Its antigen is still unknown. The sample originates from a study of CD8 T cells in ankylosing spondylitis. Libraries of TCR beta came from quantitative 5'-RACE with molecular barcodes. Each CDR3 protein gets one entry after TCRdb re-called the 5' RACE reads with MiXCR. In the table there are 700,000 to 1,000,000 distinct CDR3 sequences, 12% of which are singletons. Broader study findings: Among TCR beta sequences, a motif of under ten highly homologous variants appeared characteristic of ankylosing spondylitis blood. Disease-linked clones, CD8+, were relatively rare in peripheral blood.

The germline V and J ends were trimmed by 3 bases and 8 bases, with 14 bases remaining between them. Germline loops: CDR1 SGHRS, CDR2 YFSETQ. CDR3 length: 13 amino acids. This TCR was sampled from a male donor with ankylosing spondylitis. The sequenced sample was blood, either unsorted or a sorted T cell fraction (not recorded which). V and J are TRBV5-1 and TRBJ1-2; TRBD1 might be the D (5 bases). CDR3 amino acids: CASSSEGREGYTF. CDR3 coding DNA: TGCGCCAGCAGCTCTGAGGGGCGAGAAGGCTACACCTTC.